These 20 T cell receptor beta chains originate from one sample sequenced in a study of shared clonotypes between healthy human individuals. Naive CD8 cells were CD45RO-negative, positively selected for CCR7, excluding terminally differentiated effector memory CD45RA+ cells. Using immunoSEQ multiplex PCR, the repertoire was profiled, and TCRdb retains in-frame clones only, with some absent. The table has about 600,000 clones, about 95% seen once. The sequencing input was naive CD8+ T cells sorted from blood. The source of these receptors is a woman aged 30 to 39 in good health.

The chain recombines TRBV13 with TRBJ1-1, with a possible D match to TRBD1 (5 bases). Trimming shortened V by 1 base and J by 0 bases, and 12 bases separated the two germline ends. Germline V gene sequence: CDR1 PRHDT, CDR2 FYEKMQ (reference sequence). CDR3 length equals 16 residues. The CDR3 loop reads CASSLDVGTMNTEAFF. Written as DNA, the CDR3 is TGTGCCAGCAGCTTAGATGTGGGGACTATGAACACTGAAGCTTTCTTT.

The rearrangement links TRBV11-2 to TRBJ2-5; either TRBD1 or TRBD2 may fit D (5 bases each). From germline, CDR1 is SGHAT and CDR2 FQNNGV. Trimming pared 4 bases from V and 7 bases from J, leaving 13 bases between. This CDR3 is 13 amino acids long. CDR3 sequence reads: CASSSTVRGTQYF. The CDR3 region has the DNA TGTGCCAGCAGCTCTACGGTGAGGGGGACCCAGTACTTC.

In the case of this clone: Other DNA variants within this sample encode the same CDR3. The V gene is TRBV27, the J gene TRBJ1-5, with D unclear. V was shortened by 8 bases and J by 2 bases, with 13 bases between the two germline ends. Germline CDR1 MNHEY, CDR2 SMNVEV (reference sequence). CDR3 length: 14 residues. The DNA of the CDR3 is TGTGCCAGCTCCCCGGGTGGGGGCAATCAGCCCCAGCATTTT. The encoded protein is CASSPGGGNQPQHF.

The chain couples TRBV10-2 to TRBJ1-2; D uncertain. This CDR3 region has 12 residues. The germline V and J ends were trimmed by 3 bases and 6 bases, with 8 bases remaining between them. CDR1 and CDR2 from the germline V gene are WSHSY and SAAADI. DNA for the CDR3: TGCGCCAGCAGTGACCAGTCCAATGGCTACACCTTC. It encodes CASSDQSNGYTF.

J is TRBJ1-1 and V is TRBV29-1; no firm D call. Germline V lookup: CDR1 SQVTM, CDR2 ANQGSEA. The germline V and J ends were trimmed by 4 bases and 1 base, with 13 bases remaining between them. The CDR3 is 14 residues long. The CDR3 coding sequence is TGCAGCGTTGCGGGGAGGACTCCGAACACTGAAGCTTTCTTT. Translation gives CSVAGRTPNTEAFF. Variable domain in full (rest from reference TRBV29-1 and TRBJ1-1): SAVISQKPSRDICQRGTSLTIQCQVDSQVTMMFWYRQQPGQSLTLIATANQGSEATYESGFVIDKFPISRPNLTFSTLTVSNMSPEDSSIYLCSVAGRTPNTEAFFGQGTRLTVV.

The gene calls are TRBV11-2 and TRBJ2-4, with D perhaps matching TRBD1 (5 bases). This CDR3 contains 17 residues. Germline V lookup: CDR1 SGHAT, CDR2 FQNNGV. Trimming shortened V by 6 bases and J by 0 bases, and 18 bases separated the two germline ends. In nucleotides, the CDR3 is TGTGCCAGCAGAGGTACAGGACCCAACATAGCCAAAAACATTCAGTACTTC. Translated, it gives CASRGTGPNIAKNIQYF.

J is TRBJ2-6 and V is TRBV11-2; tentatively, D is TRBD1 (5 bases). The CDR3 is 15 amino acids. Between the trimmed V and J ends, which lost 6 bases and 3 bases, there was a span of 12 bases. In germline, CDR1 is SGHAT, CDR2 FQNNGV. The chain's CDR3 is CASSLGQGGANVLTF. The CDR3 region has the DNA TGTGCCAGCAGTCTCGGGCAGGGTGGGGCCAACGTCCTGACTTTC.

The chain links TRBV9 to TRBJ2-7, with 7 bases fitting TRBD2. This CDR3 is 16 amino acids long. The germline V gene encodes CDR1 SGDLS and CDR2 YYNGEE. The V segment lost 4 bases and the J segment 6 bases; nucleotides outside the gene matches: 16. This CDR3 is CASSPGGGPTLGEQYF. As DNA, the CDR3 is TGTGCCAGCAGCCCAGGCGGGGGTCCAACTTTAGGCGAGCAGTACTTC.

J is TRBJ2-1 and V is TRBV7-6, with a tentative D call TRBD2 (6 bases). CDR3 length: 15 residues. CDR1 and CDR2 (germline): SGHVS, FNYEAQ. V lost 0 bases and J lost 7, with 13 bases in between. The CDR3 DNA reads as TGTGCCAGCAGCTTAGCATCCTTTCGGGAGAATGAGCAGTTCTTC. Protein: CASSLASFRENEQFF.

The chain recombines TRBV7-2 with TRBJ2-1; 10 nucleotides agree with TRBD2. Trimming removed 2 bases from V and 8 bases from J; junction bases left unmatched: 12. Germline lookup yields CDR1 SGHTA and CDR2 FQGNSA. This CDR3 is built from 17 residues. CDR3 residues: CASSLLAGVEDGDEQFF. CDR3 bases: TGTGCCAGCAGCTTACTAGCGGGAGTTGAAGATGGGGATGAGCAGTTCTTC.

This chain connects TRBV28 to TRBJ1-5, with TRBD1 identical over 8 bases. The CDR3 is 17 amino acids. Losses at the gene ends were 5 bases for V and 4 bases for J; bases not matched to a gene: 13. Germline V lookup: CDR1 MDHEN, CDR2 SYDVKM. The CDR3 region is CASSRARDRKVNQPQHF. CDR3 DNA: TGTGCCAGCAGTAGAGCCCGGGACAGGAAGGTTAATCAGCCCCAGCATTTT.

The CDR3 DNA sequence: TGTGCCAGCAGTTTTCGTTCTGGGTCCTACGAGCAGTACTTC. Protein product: CASSFRSGSYEQYF. The rearrangement joins TRBV27 to TRBJ2-7; D gene ambiguous. The germline gives CDR1 MNHEY, CDR2 SMNVEV (reference sequence). There are 14 residues in the CDR3. V lost 3 bases and J lost 1, with 10 bases in between.

This chain connects TRBV28 to TRBJ1-5; D is undetermined. V shed 5 bases and J shed 5 bases, with 19 bases lying between them. CDR1 is MDHEN and CDR2 is SYDVKM in the germline V gene. This CDR3 has 16 amino acids. In DNA form, the CDR3 reads TGTGCCAGCAGTCCCTCTGAGTTAGTCTCGGATCAGCCCCAGCATTTT. Its protein is CASSPSELVSDQPQHF.

The chain joins TRBV28 to TRBJ2-1; D gene uncertain. V was trimmed by 3 bases and J by 6 bases, leaving 9 bases between them. Per the germline V gene, CDR1 is MDHEN and CDR2 is SYDVKM. This CDR3 is 13 amino acids long. The CDR3 loop is CASSFRRTNEQFF. The CDR3 DNA follows: TGTGCCAGCAGTTTTCGAAGAACCAATGAGCAGTTCTTC.

The CDR3 reads CASSPPDRYEQYF. The CDR3 region has the DNA TGTGCCAGCAGCCCCCCCGACAGATACGAGCAGTACTTC. The rearrangement uses TRBV5-4 and TRBJ2-7; D is perhaps TRBD1 (5 bases). Looked up from germline, CDR1 is SGHNT and CDR2 is YYREEE (reference sequence). The CDR3 runs to 13 residues. V was shortened by 4 bases and J by 4 bases, with 12 bases between the two germline ends.

This chain links TRBV11-2 with TRBJ2-7; D is undetermined. The CDR3 has 13 residues. Trimming pared 3 bases from V and 6 bases from J, leaving 12 bases between. Germline V gene data show CDR1 as SGHAT and CDR2 as FQNNGV. CDR3 loop: CASSFVFSSEQYF. CDR3 nucleotides: TGTGCCAGCAGCTTTGTCTTCTCTTCCGAGCAGTACTTC.

The genes are TRBV19 and TRBJ2-2, with 10 bases that match TRBD2. V lost 10 bases to trimming and J lost 6 bases; unmatched junction nucleotides: 14. The CDR3 loop spans 16 amino acids. The V gene's germline CDR1 is LNHDA and CDR2 SQIVND (reference sequence). The DNA of the CDR3 is TGTGCCACCTTAGCCGGGACTAGCGTAAGAGCCGGGGAGCTGTTTTTT. Its translation is CATLAGTSVRAGELFF.

CDR3 nucleotides: TGTGCCAGCAGTGCCCAGGACAGAAACTACGAGCAGTACTTC. This codes for CASSAQDRNYEQYF. The chain links TRBV27 to TRBJ2-7; possible D gene TRBD1, 6 bases. Trimming removed 5 bases at V and 3 bases at J, with 14 bases between. Germline-derived CDR1 and CDR2 are MNHEY and SMNVEV (reference sequence). The length of the CDR3 is 14 residues.

V gene TRBV5-4 combines with J gene TRBJ1-1; TRBD1 might be the D (5 bases). This CDR3 region has 15 residues. The ends were cut back, 0 bases at V and 1 base at J, with 10 bases in the middle. Germline lookup yields CDR1 SGHNT and CDR2 YYREEE (reference sequence). CDR3 protein: CASSLERGRNTEAFF. In DNA form, the CDR3 reads TGTGCCAGCAGCTTGGAAAGGGGCAGGAACACTGAAGCTTTCTTT. Complete variable domain (other parts from reference TRBV5-4 and TRBJ1-1): ETGVTQSPTHLIKTRGQQVTLRCSSQSGHNTVSWYQQALGQGPQFIFQYYREEENGRGNFPPRFSGLQFPNYSSELNVNALELDDSALYLCASSLERGRNTEAFFGQGTRLTVV.

The CDR3 sequence is CASSFAGTGVSNQPQHF. CDR3 sequence (DNA): TGTGCCAGCAGTTTCGCTGGGACAGGGGTTAGCAATCAGCCCCAGCATTTT. The rearrangement uses TRBV28 and TRBJ1-5; 10 positions match TRBD1. Germline CDR1 is MDHEN and CDR2 is SYDVKM. The J segment lost 0 bases and the V segment lost 3 bases, leaving 5 bases of the junction unmatched. There are 17 residues in the CDR3.